Each of the 15 T cell receptor beta chains below was sequenced from the same sample in a study of early T cells in non-severe SARS-CoV-2 infection (dated by TCRdb to the early 2020s). The library was prepared using 5' RACE. This sample was sequenced with a NextSeq 500. In-frame beta chains were kept once TCRdb had trimmed the public reads at Q25 with fastp and called clones with MiXCR. CDR3 protein sequences are deduplicated, and each keeps its most common genes and DNA. This sample gives some 45,000 distinct CDR3 sequences in total; 3% to 4% of them show up just once. The top ten clones comprise less than 4% of the sample. Sequences were obtained from whole blood. Every receptor here comes from an adult who was a healthcare worker with PCR-confirmed SARS-CoV-2 infection or an uninfected control (not recorded which).

The V gene is TRBV5-1, the J gene TRBJ2-1; TRBD2 aligns across 16 bases. The CDR3 is 17 residues long. V gave up 4 bases and J gave up 5 bases; unmatched junction bases: 6. The germline CDR1 and CDR2 sequences are SGHRS and YFSETQ. In DNA form, the CDR3 reads TGCGCCAGCAGCCCCCCGGGACTAGCGGGGGGGCACAATGAGCAGTTCTTC. As protein: CASSPPGLAGGHNEQFF.

This clonotype was detected ten times or more. The chain is built from TRBV6-2 or TRBV6-3 and TRBJ2-7; D is undetermined. Germline V gene data show CDR1 as MNHEY and CDR2 as SVGEGT. The ends were cut back, 7 bases at V and 3 bases at J, with 13 bases in the middle. This CDR3 comprises 13 residues. CDR3 in amino acids: CASTSPPGYEQYF. As DNA, the CDR3 is TGTGCCAGCACCTCCCCCCCGGGCTACGAGCAGTACTTC.

At least ten counts were recorded for this clonotype. V is TRBV18 and J is TRBJ1-3; D remains ambiguous. The V end lost 2 bases, the J end lost 8 bases, and 7 bases lay between the germline ends. Germline CDR1 is KGHSH and CDR2 is LQKENI. CDR3 length: 12 residues. Written as DNA, the CDR3 is TGTGCCAGCTCACCAGAGGGCCACACCATATATTTT. This translates into CASSPEGHTIYF. The variable domain in full, with the rest retrieved from reference TRBV18 and TRBJ1-3, is NAGVMQNPRHLVRRRGQEARLRCSPMKGHSHVYWYRQLPEEGLKFMVYLQKENIIDESGMPKERFSAEFPKEGPSILRIQQVVRGDSAAYFCASSPEGHTIYFGEGSWLTVV.

This clonotype was counted at least ten times. The V gene is TRBV5-1, the J gene TRBJ2-1; 8 bases align to TRBD1. V was clipped by 4 bases and J by 3 bases; unmatched bases: 6. The CDR3 has 15 residues. From germline, CDR1 is SGHRS and CDR2 YFSETQ. The CDR3 DNA is TGCGCCAGCAGCCCGACGACAGGGGACTACAATGAGCAGTTCTTC. Protein: CASSPTTGDYNEQFF. Looking up the rest from reference TRBV5-1 and TRBJ2-1 gives the full variable domain: KAGVTQTPRYLIKTRGQQVTLSCSPISGHRSVSWYQQTPGQGLQFLFEYFSETQRNKGNFPGRFSGRQFSNSRSEMNVSTLELGDSALYLCASSPTTGDYNEQFFGPGTRLTVL.

This clonotype was seen many times. The J gene is TRBJ1-1, the V gene TRBV5-1; D remains ambiguous. CDR1 and CDR2 (germline): SGHRS, YFSETQ. Deletions cut 4 bases from V and 1 base from J, with 8 bases between. CDR3 length: 13 residues. CDR3 DNA sequence: TGCGCCAGCAGCCCACCGGGGAACACTGAAGCTTTCTTT. Residues: CASSPPGNTEAFF.

This clonotype showed up just a few times. CDR3 sequence (DNA): TGTGCCAGCAGCTCTCCCCTGAATGCGGGGACTGAAGCTTTCTTT. Translated, it gives CASSSPLNAGTEAFF. This chain links TRBV7-9 with TRBJ1-1, with D hard to call. V shed 4 bases and J shed 5 bases, with 17 bases lying between them. Germline CDR1 is SEHNR and CDR2 is FQNEAQ (reference sequence). The CDR3 has 15 residues.

This clonotype was counted only a few times. The gene calls are TRBV6-6 and TRBJ2-3; no reliable D call. Germline CDR1 MNHNY, CDR2 SVGAGI (reference sequence). This CDR3 region has 13 residues. Trimming pared 0 bases from V and 4 bases from J, leaving 5 bases between. Written as DNA, the CDR3 is TGTGCCAGCAGTTACTCATCGGCAGATACGCAGTATTTT. It specifies CASSYSSADTQYF.

This clonotype has ten or more counts. The CDR3 DNA sequence: TGTGCCAGCAGCTTAGGGGCTCTTGGAGGGGGCGGTTACGAGCAGTACTTC. Translated: CASSLGALGGGGYEQYF. The J gene is TRBJ2-7, the V gene TRBV11-2; tentative D call: TRBD1 (7 bases). V was trimmed by 1 base and J by 4 bases, leaving 20 bases between them. Germline V lookup: CDR1 SGHAT, CDR2 FQNNGV. The length of the CDR3 is 17 residues.

The V and J genes are TRBV20-1 and TRBJ1-1; D not resolved. CDR1 and CDR2 (germline): DFQATT, SNEGSKA (reference sequence). The CDR3 runs 12 residues. Trimming removed 1 base at V and 7 bases at J, with 10 bases between. CDR3 nucleotide sequence: TGCAGTGCTAGAGTTCATAGCGATGAAGCTTTCTTT. Protein product: CSARVHSDEAFF.

This clonotype was detected many times. This sequence joins TRBV5-6 and TRBJ1-5; unclear D gene. Trimming took 2 bases from V and 5 from J, leaving 11 bases between them. Per germline, CDR1 SGHDT and CDR2 YYEEEE. The CDR3 sequence is 14 residues long. CDR3 in amino acids: CASSFGRGDQPQHF. Here the CDR3 DNA reads TGTGCCAGCAGCTTCGGTCGCGGGGATCAGCCCCAGCATTTT.

This clonotype showed up many times. V and J are TRBV11-2 and TRBJ2-1; the D call may be TRBD1 or TRBD2 (5 bases each). The CDR3 contains 14 residues. From germline, CDR1 is SGHAT and CDR2 FQNNGV. Trimming stripped 0 bases from V and 8 bases from J, with 11 bases between. For the CDR3, the DNA is TGTGCCAGCAGCTTAGATCAAGGGACCCATGAGCAGTTCTTC. Residues: CASSLDQGTHEQFF.

This clonotype has at least ten counts. The chain links TRBV20-1 to TRBJ1-6, with a weak D call TRBD1 (5 bases). This CDR3 comprises 16 residues. Trimming shortened V by 0 bases and J by 4 bases, and 13 bases separated the two germline ends. Germline CDR1 DFQATT, CDR2 SNEGSKA (reference sequence). Here the CDR3 DNA reads TGCAGTGCTAGAGATGGGCAGGGAGGTTATAATTCACCCCTCCACTTT. Its translation is CSARDGQGGYNSPLHF.

This clonotype was picked up many times. The rearrangement joins TRBV19 to TRBJ2-5; unclear D gene. Germline lookup yields CDR1 LNHDA and CDR2 SQIVND (reference sequence). The V end lost 9 bases, the J end lost 7 bases, and 15 bases lay between the germline ends. The CDR3 extends over 12 amino acids. The CDR3 reads CASATGSRTQYF. CDR3 DNA sequence: TGTGCCAGCGCGACCGGTTCAAGGACCCAGTACTTC.

This clonotype showed up many times. The J gene is TRBJ2-5, the V gene TRBV5-1, with a weak D call TRBD2 (6 bases). The CDR3 sequence is 15 residues long. Germline CDR1 and CDR2: SGHRS and YFSETQ. Trimming left V 4 bases short and J 4 bases short, with 17 bases between. CDR3 DNA sequence: TGCGCCAGCAGCCCCGACCCGGGGACTCCAGAGACCCAGTACTTC. Translation gives CASSPDPGTPETQYF.

This clonotype has a count of ten or more. The rearrangement joins TRBV2 to TRBJ1-1; maybe TRBD1 (5 bases). Between the trimmed V and J ends, which lost 4 bases and 8 bases, there was a span of 11 bases. The CDR3 has 12 amino acids. CDR1 and CDR2 from the germline V gene are SNHLY and FYNNEI. The CDR3 DNA is TGTGCCAGCAGTGTAAGGAACAGGGAAGCTTTCTTT. Its protein product is CASSVRNREAFF.